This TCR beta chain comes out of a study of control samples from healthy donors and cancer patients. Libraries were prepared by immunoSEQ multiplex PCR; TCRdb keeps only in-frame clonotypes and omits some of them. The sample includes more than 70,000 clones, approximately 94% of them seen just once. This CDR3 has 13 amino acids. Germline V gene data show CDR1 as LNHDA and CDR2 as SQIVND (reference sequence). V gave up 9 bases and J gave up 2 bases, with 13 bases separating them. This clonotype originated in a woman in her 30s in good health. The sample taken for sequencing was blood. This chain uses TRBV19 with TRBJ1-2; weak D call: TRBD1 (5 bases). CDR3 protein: CASRGRTNYGYTF. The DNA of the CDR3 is TGTGCCAGCAGAGGACGGACAAACTATGGCTACACCTTC. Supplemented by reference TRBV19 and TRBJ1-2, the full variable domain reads DGGITQSPKYLFRKEGQNVTLSCEQNLNHDAMYWYRQDPGQGLRLIYYSQIVNDFQKGDIAEGYSVSREKKESFPLTVTSAQKNPTAFYLCASRGRTNYGYTFGSGTRLTVV.